This entry lists 6 T cell receptor beta chains sequenced from one sample in a study of CD4 T cells in relation to SARS-CoV-2 and coronaviruses. Profiled with immunoSEQ multiplex PCR; TCRdb holds only in-frame clones, not every one. The sample consists of approximately 20,000 clones, less than 70% of them appearing once. Unexposed donor CD4+ T cells date from about 2010-2018, before the COVID-19 pandemic. Isolation of CD4+ T cells took place after approximately eleven days in culture. These receptors lack a known antigen. The specimen was CD4+ T cells from PBMCs, cultured in vitro. The receptors stem from a human donor in good health.

The rearrangement uses TRBV2 and TRBJ2-3; 7 bases line up with TRBD2. The CDR3 covers 15 residues. V lost 5 bases, J lost 1 base, and 6 bases stayed unmatched. Germline V gives CDR1 SNHLY, CDR2 FYNNEI. CDR3 protein: CASSRAGRRTDTQYF. The CDR3 coding sequence is TGTGCCAGCAGTCGAGCGGGGCGGCGCACAGATACGCAGTATTTT.

This clone has only one observation. The chain links TRBV5-6 to TRBJ2-5, with D possibly matching TRBD2 (5 bases). Trimming cost V 3 bases and J 1 base, with 13 bases left between them. The germline CDR1 and CDR2 sequences are SGHDT and YYEEEE. CDR3 length equals 15 residues. Here the CDR3 reads CASSSILVPQETQYF. CDR3 nucleotides: TGTGCCAGCAGCTCGATACTAGTCCCCCAAGAGACCCAGTACTTC.

The gene calls are TRBV13 and TRBJ1-6; possible D gene TRBD1, 5 bases. V was trimmed by 1 base and J by 5 bases, leaving 9 bases between them. Germline values: CDR1 PRHDT, CDR2 FYEKMQ (reference sequence). CDR3 length equals 15 residues. CDR3 in amino acids: CASSLVLGDNSPLHF. The DNA for the CDR3 is TGTGCCAGCAGCTTAGTTCTGGGGGATAATTCACCCCTCCACTTT.

The rearrangement uses TRBV7-9 and TRBJ2-1; D gene unclear. The CDR3 length is 14 residues. Trimming removed 7 bases at V and 2 bases at J, with 12 bases between. Germline loops: CDR1 SEHNR, CDR2 FQNEAQ (reference sequence). The CDR3 loop is CASTPGSAYNEQFF. For the CDR3, the DNA is TGTGCCAGCACTCCGGGTTCGGCCTACAATGAGCAGTTCTTC.

This clone has a handful of counts. V is TRBV7-9 and J is TRBJ1-2; D is unresolved. The V and J ends lost 0 bases and 0 bases respectively, with 5 bases between them. CDR1 is SEHNR, CDR2 FQNEAQ, per germline (reference sequence). The CDR3 loop spans 14 amino acids. The CDR3 loop is CASSLAYTNYGYTF. DNA of the CDR3: TGTGCCAGCAGCTTAGCGTACACTAACTATGGCTACACCTTC. Full variable domain (missing parts from reference TRBV7-9 and TRBJ1-2): DTGVSQNPRHKITKRGQNVTFRCDPISEHNRLYWYRQTLGQGPEFLTYFQNEAQLEKSRLLSDRFSAERPKGSFSTLEIQRTEQGDSAMYLCASSLAYTNYGYTFGSGTRLTVV.

The CDR3 protein is CASSQTGQNEQYF. CDR3 DNA sequence: TGTGCCAGTAGCCAGACGGGGCAGAACGAGCAGTACTTC. The chain combines TRBV19 with TRBJ2-7; TRBD1 or TRBD2 may be the D gene (5 bases each). The CDR3 sequence is 13 residues long. V shed 6 bases and J shed 5 bases, with 14 bases lying between them. From germline, CDR1 is LNHDA and CDR2 SQIVND (reference sequence).